This passage covers 19 T cell receptor beta chains from one sample sequenced in a study of OX40 agonist ivuxolimab in advanced cancers. Assay: immunoSEQ multiplex PCR; the TCRdb copy retains only in-frame clones and omits some. The table records about 79,000 clones, 80% to 90% of them present only once. Sequencing used CD4+ or CD8+ T cells sorted from blood, obtained in a trial of the OX40 agonist ivuxolimab. Receptor source: an adult with an advanced solid tumor such as melanoma, head and neck, liver or kidney cancer.

The genes are TRBV6-5 and TRBJ2-1; D gene uncertain. The CDR3 has 15 amino acids. V lost 7 bases to trimming and J lost 3 bases, with 16 bases between them. The V gene's germline CDR1 is MNHEY and CDR2 SVGAGI. The DNA for the CDR3 is TGTGCCAGCAAAGCCCTATCGGGTGGCTACAATGAGCAGTTCTTC. Protein product: CASKALSGGYNEQFF.

This clone has only a few counts. V and J are TRBV5-8 and TRBJ2-3, with 11 bases matching TRBD2. V lost 0 bases, J lost 2 bases, and 8 bases stayed unmatched. Germline V gene lookup returns CDR1 SGHTS and CDR2 YDEGEE. This CDR3 region has 18 residues. CDR3 in amino acids: CASSLGALAGGLTDTQYF. The CDR3 DNA is TGTGCCAGCAGCTTGGGGGCTCTAGCGGGAGGCCTCACAGATACGCAGTATTTT.

J is TRBJ1-2 and V is TRBV19, with a tentative D call TRBD1 (5 bases). From germline, CDR1 is LNHDA and CDR2 SQIVND (reference sequence). The CDR3 loop spans 14 amino acids. V lost 6 bases and J lost 6, with 17 bases in between. The CDR3 coding sequence is TGTGCCAGTAGCCGCGTGGGGGGGGTGGATGGCTACACCTTC. Translation gives CASSRVGGVDGYTF. Supplemented by reference TRBV19 and TRBJ1-2, the full variable domain reads DGGITQSPKYLFRKEGQNVTLSCEQNLNHDAMYWYRQDPGQGLRLIYYSQIVNDFQKGDIAEGYSVSREKKESFPLTVTSAQKNPTAFYLCASSRVGGVDGYTFGSGTRLTVV.

V usage is TRBV19 and J usage is TRBJ1-1, with 7 bases lining up with TRBD1. The CDR3 totals 15 residues. CDR1 is LNHDA and CDR2 is SQIVND in the germline V gene (reference sequence). The trim removed 7 bases at V and 1 base at J, leaving 9 bases unmatched. CDR3 DNA sequence: TGTGCCAGTATCACGTTAGGGGACAGGAACACTGAAGCTTTCTTT. It codes for CASITLGDRNTEAFF.

This chain uses TRBV7-3 with TRBJ2-7, with D possibly TRBD2 on 5 matching bases. V was clipped by 5 bases and J by 5 bases, with 13 bases between them. This CDR3 is built from 13 residues. Germline-derived CDR1 and CDR2 are SGHTA and FQGTGA. Here the CDR3 reads CASSPTSNHEQYF. In DNA form, the CDR3 reads TGTGCCAGCAGCCCTACTAGTAACCACGAGCAGTACTTC.

This clone was detected only once. The same CDR3 can be traced to other DNA sequences in this sample. The chain combines TRBV5-1 with TRBJ2-3; no definite D call. This CDR3 comprises 12 residues. Germline CDR1 SGHRS, CDR2 YFSETQ. V lost 0 bases and J lost 2, with 1 base in between. The CDR3 DNA is TGCGCCAGCAGCTTGGACACAGATACGCAGTATTTT. It codes for CASSLDTDTQYF.

The V gene is TRBV6-5, the J gene TRBJ1-1; D unresolved. Germline loops: CDR1 MNHEY, CDR2 SVGAGI. There are 14 residues in the CDR3. V lost 4 bases to trimming and J lost 0 bases, with 9 bases between them. The CDR3 loop is CASSLVTVNTEAFF. The CDR3 bases are TGTGCCAGCAGTTTAGTGACGGTGAACACTGAAGCTTTCTTT.

The V gene is TRBV9, the J gene TRBJ2-4; weak D call: TRBD2 (6 bases). The CDR3 loop spans 15 amino acids. In germline, CDR1 is SGDLS, CDR2 YYNGEE. Trimming took 7 bases from V and 2 from J, leaving 16 bases between them. CDR3 coding DNA: TGTGCCAGCTCGGACGGGGGTGGGTCCAAAAACATTCAGTACTTC. It encodes CASSDGGGSKNIQYF.

The V and J genes are TRBV6-1 and TRBJ1-2; weak D call: TRBD1 (6 bases). CDR1 and CDR2 (germline): MNHNS, SASEGT. CDR3 length: 13 residues. Trimming left V 4 bases short and J 6 bases short, with 12 bases between. CDR3 region: CASSVGGFNGYTF. The CDR3 nucleotides read TGTGCCAGCAGTGTTGGGGGCTTTAATGGCTACACCTTC.

The chain is built from TRBV5-1 and TRBJ2-1, with 8 bases fitting TRBD1. V lost 3 bases to trimming and J lost 7 bases; unmatched junction nucleotides: 9. The CDR3 length is 15 residues. In germline, CDR1 is SGHRS, CDR2 YFSETQ. The CDR3: CASSSQQGAWNEQFF. The CDR3 coding sequence is TGCGCCAGCAGCTCCCAGCAGGGGGCGTGGAATGAGCAGTTCTTC.

The rearrangement uses TRBV5-1 and TRBJ2-7, with 13 nucleotides matching TRBD2. The V gene end was trimmed by 4 bases and the J gene end by 2 bases; junction bases not matched to a gene: 3. CDR1 and CDR2 from the germline V gene are SGHRS and YFSETQ. The CDR3 extends over 15 amino acids. CDR3 coding DNA: TGCGCCAGCAGCACCGGGACTAGCGGGGCCTACGAGCAGTACTTC. Translation: CASSTGTSGAYEQYF.

The J gene is TRBJ2-5, the V gene TRBV11-2; unclear D gene. V lost 4 bases, J lost 4 bases, and 13 bases lay in between. The germline CDR1 and CDR2 sequences are SGHAT and FQNNGV. CDR3 length: 14 amino acids. The CDR3: CASSSTMLTETQYF. CDR3 nucleotides: TGTGCCAGCAGCTCCACTATGCTGACAGAGACCCAGTACTTC.

This chain uses TRBV5-1 with TRBJ1-4; D is uncertain. Germline V gene lookup returns CDR1 SGHRS and CDR2 YFSETQ. The V end lost 0 bases, the J end lost 2 bases, and 8 bases lay between the germline ends. The CDR3 has 15 amino acids. The CDR3 region is CASSLEGFTNEKLFF. CDR3 DNA sequence: TGCGCCAGCAGCTTGGAAGGGTTCACTAATGAAAAACTGTTTTTT.

The chain carries TRBV4-1 and TRBJ1-5; D unclear. This CDR3 comprises 15 residues. The V end was cut by 1 base, the J end by 1 base, with 8 bases between. Germline V gives CDR1 MGHRA, CDR2 YSYEKL. Here the CDR3 DNA reads TGCGCCAGCAGCCAAGTTGGAGACAGCAATCAGCCCCAGCATTTT. Translated, it gives CASSQVGDSNQPQHF.

V usage is TRBV30 and J usage is TRBJ2-1, with D perhaps matching TRBD2 (6 bases). CDR1 is GTSNPN, CDR2 SVGIG, per germline (reference sequence). V dropped 2 bases and J dropped 4 bases, with 12 bases sitting between them. The CDR3 has 14 amino acids. This CDR3 is CAWSPSAVYNEQFF. CDR3 coding DNA: TGTGCCTGGAGTCCTAGCGCGGTTTACAATGAGCAGTTCTTC.

The CDR3 sequence: CASSADRAGELFF. CDR3 DNA: TGTGCCAGCAGCGCGGACAGGGCCGGGGAGCTGTTTTTT. The V call is TRBV11-2, the J call TRBJ2-2, with 8 bases matching TRBD1. Germline values: CDR1 SGHAT, CDR2 FQNNGV. V dropped 5 bases and J dropped 6; count of bases not matched to a gene: 2. This CDR3 is 13 amino acids long.

The CDR3 sequence is CASSIDFERGSYEQYF. The CDR3 region has the DNA TGTGCCAGTAGTATAGATTTCGAGCGGGGCTCGTACGAGCAGTACTTC. The V gene is TRBV19, the J gene TRBJ2-7; 7 bases are a match to TRBD2. Losses at the gene ends were 0 bases for V and 4 bases for J; bases not matched to a gene: 9. Germline loops: CDR1 LNHDA, CDR2 SQIVND (reference sequence). The CDR3 totals 16 residues. The complete variable domain, with remaining parts taken from reference TRBV19 and TRBJ2-7, reads DGGITQSPKYLFRKEGQNVTLSCEQNLNHDAMYWYRQDPGQGLRLIYYSQIVNDFQKGDIAEGYSVSREKKESFPLTVTSAQKNPTAFYLCASSIDFERGSYEQYFGPGTRLTVT.

The chain employs TRBV18 and TRBJ2-7; no clear D. Trimming removed 6 bases at V and 0 bases at J, with 9 bases between. This CDR3 region has 13 residues. Germline V lookup: CDR1 KGHSH, CDR2 LQKENI. The CDR3 protein is CASSKPGSYEQYF. CDR3 nucleotide sequence: TGTGCCAGCTCCAAACCCGGCTCCTACGAGCAGTACTTC. Variable domain in full (rest from reference TRBV18 and TRBJ2-7): NAGVMQNPRHLVRRRGQEARLRCSPMKGHSHVYWYRQLPEEGLKFMVYLQKENIIDESGMPKERFSAEFPKEGPSILRIQQVVRGDSAAYFCASSKPGSYEQYFGPGTRLTVT.

Sample share makes this clone medium-sized. The V gene is TRBV9, the J gene TRBJ2-2; 9 bases fit TRBD2. CDR3 length: 16 residues. CDR1 is SGDLS, CDR2 YYNGEE, per germline. V trimming: 1 base; J trimming: 0 bases; junction bases outside the gene matches: 1. CDR3 amino acids: CASSVTSGPNTGELFF. CDR3 bases: TGTGCCAGCAGCGTAACTAGCGGGCCGAACACCGGGGAGCTGTTTTTT.